These T cell receptor beta chains were read from a single sample in a study of blood T cell repertoires in COVID-19. Assay used: immunoSEQ multiplex PCR; TCRdb lists only in-frame clones, some missing. The data show about 210,000 clones, about 87% seen once. Sequenced input: peripheral blood. Every receptor here comes from a man aged 65-85 years with acute or convalescent COVID-19. CDR3s include the opening cysteine and the closing phenylalanine or tryptophan. The order of the fields is J gene, CDR3 length, clone size, V gene, D gene, CDR3 DNA, CDR3 protein. A D gene is named only where the DNA matches it firmly. The size of a clone is reported for some rows only, either as once, few or many, or as a class for expanded clones.

j_gene: TRBJ2-1
len: 16
abundance: -
v_gene: TRBV5-5
d_gene: -
CDR3nt: TGTGCCAGCAGCCCGTGGACAGCCCGCTCCTACAATGAGCAGTTCTTC
CDR3aa: CASSPWTARSYNEQFF

j_gene: TRBJ1-5
len: 12
abundance: once
v_gene: TRBV29-1
d_gene: TRBD1
CDR3nt: TGCAGCGTGAGACAGGGTAATCAGCCCCAGCATTTT
CDR3aa: CSVRQGNQPQHF

j_gene: TRBJ1-6
len: 16
abundance: -
v_gene: TRBV7-9
d_gene: TRBD1
CDR3nt: TGTGCCAGCAGCCCCGTTCTGACAGGGGTGAATTCACCCCTCCACTTT
CDR3aa: CASSPVLTGVNSPLHF

j_gene: TRBJ1-2
len: 12
abundance: -
v_gene: TRBV7-2
d_gene: -
CDR3nt: TGTGCCAGCAGCTTAGTAACGGGTGGCTACACCTTC
CDR3aa: CASSLVTGGYTF

j_gene: TRBJ1-5
len: 14
abundance: -
v_gene: TRBV2
d_gene: -
CDR3nt: TGTGCCAGCAGTGAGCAGGGGTTAAATCAGCCCCAGCATTTT
CDR3aa: CASSEQGLNQPQHF

j_gene: TRBJ2-3
len: 15
abundance: -
v_gene: TRBV2
d_gene: -
CDR3nt: TGTGCCAGCAGGGCCTACAGGGATAGCACAGATACGCAGTATTTT
CDR3aa: CASRAYRDSTDTQYF

j_gene: TRBJ1-2
len: 15
abundance: -
v_gene: TRBV19
d_gene: TRBD1
CDR3nt: TGTGCCACACTAAAACCTGGGACAGGTGACTATGGCTACACCTTC
CDR3aa: CATLKPGTGDYGYTF

j_gene: TRBJ2-5
len: 15
abundance: -
v_gene: TRBV5-5
d_gene: TRBD2
CDR3nt: TGTGCCAGCAGCCCGCGGACTAGCGGGAGTGAGACCCAGTACTTC
CDR3aa: CASSPRTSGSETQYF

j_gene: TRBJ2-3
len: 15
abundance: -
v_gene: TRBV9
d_gene: TRBD1
CDR3nt: TGTGCCAGCAGCCCGGGACAGGGGGCGGGAGATACGCAGTATTTT
CDR3aa: CASSPGQGAGDTQYF

j_gene: TRBJ1-1
len: 13
abundance: -
v_gene: TRBV7-2
d_gene: -
CDR3nt: TGTGCCAGCAGCTTTACAGGAAACACTGAAGCTTTCTTT
CDR3aa: CASSFTGNTEAFF

j_gene: TRBJ1-1
len: 14
abundance: -
v_gene: TRBV19
d_gene: -
CDR3nt: TGTGCCAGCAGACAGGTTGGGGCGAACACTGAAGCTTTCTTT
CDR3aa: CASRQVGANTEAFF

j_gene: TRBJ2-1
len: 14
abundance: -
v_gene: TRBV27
d_gene: TRBD2
CDR3nt: TGTGCCAGCCGGACTAGCGGGAGGGCGAATGAGCAGTTCTTC
CDR3aa: CASRTSGRANEQFF

j_gene: TRBJ2-1
len: 16
abundance: -
v_gene: TRBV5-4
d_gene: TRBD2
CDR3nt: TGTGCCAGCAGCTGGGGGTTTAGCGGGACACGGAATGAGCAGTTCTTC
CDR3aa: CASSWGFSGTRNEQFF

j_gene: TRBJ2-2
len: 17
abundance: -
v_gene: TRBV7-6
d_gene: TRBD1
CDR3nt: TGTGCCAGCAGCTTACTATCGGGACAGGGATTAACCGGGGAGCTGTTTTTT
CDR3aa: CASSLLSGQGLTGELFF

j_gene: TRBJ2-5
len: 14
abundance: -
v_gene: TRBV7-8
d_gene: TRBD2
CDR3nt: TGTGCCAGCCGGACTAGCGGGATTGTGGGGACCCAGTACTTC
CDR3aa: CASRTSGIVGTQYF

j_gene: TRBJ1-2
len: 13
abundance: -
v_gene: TRBV18
d_gene: -
CDR3nt: TGTGCCAGCTCACCACGCCCAGCGGACGGCTACACCTTC
CDR3aa: CASSPRPADGYTF

j_gene: TRBJ1-5
len: 12
abundance: -
v_gene: TRBV10-3
d_gene: -
CDR3nt: TGTGCCACTAGCTCCGGCAATCAGCCCCAGCATTTT
CDR3aa: CATSSGNQPQHF

j_gene: TRBJ1-1
len: 14
abundance: -
v_gene: TRBV10-3
d_gene: -
CDR3nt: TGTGCCATCAGTGAGTCCGGGGGGGGAGCTGAAGCTTTCTTT
CDR3aa: CAISESGGGAEAFF

j_gene: TRBJ2-1
len: 18
abundance: -
v_gene: TRBV7-6
d_gene: TRBD1
CDR3nt: TGTGCCAGCAGCTTAGGACTGGGACCCGGGACAGGGGTGAATGAGCAGTTCTTC
CDR3aa: CASSLGLGPGTGVNEQFF

j_gene: TRBJ1-1
len: 16
abundance: -
v_gene: TRBV18
d_gene: TRBD1
CDR3nt: TGTGCCAGCTCACCAGCGACAGGGACCTTGAACACTGAAGCTTTCTTT
CDR3aa: CASSPATGTLNTEAFF

j_gene: TRBJ2-7
len: 14
abundance: -
v_gene: TRBV7-8
d_gene: TRBD1
CDR3nt: TGTGCCAGCAGCCTGGGACAGGGTGTCCACGAGCAGTACTTC
CDR3aa: CASSLGQGVHEQYF

j_gene: TRBJ1-6
len: 14
abundance: once
v_gene: TRBV28
d_gene: -
CDR3nt: TGTGCCAGCAGTTTTCTTAAAGCTAATTCACCCCTCCACTTT
CDR3aa: CASSFLKANSPLHF

j_gene: TRBJ2-3
len: 17
abundance: -
v_gene: TRBV7-2
d_gene: -
CDR3nt: TGTGCCAGCAGCTTAGGGTTTGGAGGGAGGGGGGCAGATACGCAGTATTTT
CDR3aa: CASSLGFGGRGADTQYF

j_gene: TRBJ1-1
len: 13
abundance: -
v_gene: TRBV6-4
d_gene: -
CDR3nt: TGTGCCAGTTCGCAGGGCTGGAACACTGAAGCTTTCTTT
CDR3aa: CASSQGWNTEAFF

j_gene: TRBJ1-3
len: 14
abundance: -
v_gene: TRBV7-2
d_gene: -
CDR3nt: TGTGCCAGCAGCTTAAGAGGTGTGGGAAACACCATATATTTT
CDR3aa: CASSLRGVGNTIYF

j_gene: TRBJ2-1
len: 14
abundance: -
v_gene: TRBV7-2
d_gene: -
CDR3nt: TGTGCCAGCAGTCCCGGCAGGTCCTACAATGAGCAGTTCTTC
CDR3aa: CASSPGRSYNEQFF

j_gene: TRBJ1-1
len: 14
abundance: -
v_gene: TRBV5-1
d_gene: -
CDR3nt: TGCGCCAGCAGCTTGGCAAGGGGGGGTAATGAAGCTTTCTTT
CDR3aa: CASSLARGGNEAFF

j_gene: TRBJ1-1
len: 14
abundance: -
v_gene: TRBV5-4
d_gene: -
CDR3nt: TGTGCCAGCAGCTTGGCAGGGAGGGACACTGAAGCTTTCTTT
CDR3aa: CASSLAGRDTEAFF

j_gene: TRBJ2-1
len: 15
abundance: -
v_gene: TRBV29-1
d_gene: -
CDR3nt: TGCAGCGTTGAGTCTCGGGCGGGATTACGAGGCGAGCAGTTCTTC
CDR3aa: CSVESRAGLRGEQFF

j_gene: TRBJ2-2
len: 15
abundance: few
v_gene: TRBV7-2
d_gene: TRBD1
CDR3nt: TGTGCCAGCAGTTCACAGGGGTTAAACACCGGGGAGCTGTTTTTT
CDR3aa: CASSSQGLNTGELFF

j_gene: TRBJ1-2
len: 13
abundance: once
v_gene: TRBV25-1
d_gene: TRBD1
CDR3nt: TGTGCCAGCTCCTGGACAGGCAACTATGGCTACACCTTC
CDR3aa: CASSWTGNYGYTF

j_gene: TRBJ1-1
len: 12
abundance: -
v_gene: TRBV7-3
d_gene: TRBD1
CDR3nt: TGTGCCAGCAGCTCATCAGGGGGTGAAGCTTTCTTT
CDR3aa: CASSSSGGEAFF

j_gene: TRBJ2-1
len: 17
abundance: -
v_gene: TRBV19
d_gene: TRBD1
CDR3nt: TGTGCCAGTAGTATCCCTTACAGGGGGCGCACCTACAATGAGCAGTTCTTC
CDR3aa: CASSIPYRGRTYNEQFF

j_gene: TRBJ1-6
len: 14
abundance: -
v_gene: TRBV6-5
d_gene: -
CDR3nt: TGTGCCAGCAGCCAAACCTGGTCCAGTTCACCCCTCCACTTT
CDR3aa: CASSQTWSSSPLHF

j_gene: TRBJ1-5
len: 14
abundance: -
v_gene: TRBV5-5
d_gene: -
CDR3nt: TGTGCCAGCAGCTTGATCCAGGGGCCACAGCCCCAGCATTTT
CDR3aa: CASSLIQGPQPQHF

j_gene: TRBJ1-1
len: 17
abundance: -
v_gene: TRBV12-5
d_gene: TRBD1
CDR3nt: TGTGCTAGTGGTTTGGTTGGGTTACAGGGGAGGAACACTGAAGCTTTCTTT
CDR3aa: CASGLVGLQGRNTEAFF

j_gene: TRBJ1-5
len: 13
abundance: -
v_gene: TRBV5-6
d_gene: -
CDR3nt: TGTGCCAGCAGCTTGGAACGGAATCAGCCCCAGCATTTT
CDR3aa: CASSLERNQPQHF

j_gene: TRBJ2-1
len: 16
abundance: -
v_gene: TRBV27
d_gene: -
CDR3nt: TGTGCCAGCAGTCGCCTTATGACGGGGAAGTACAATGAGCAGTTCTTC
CDR3aa: CASSRLMTGKYNEQFF

j_gene: TRBJ2-1
len: 14
abundance: -
v_gene: TRBV30
d_gene: TRBD2
CDR3nt: TGTGCCTCCCAGGGTAGCGGGGCCTACAATGAGCAGTTCTTC
CDR3aa: CASQGSGAYNEQFF

j_gene: TRBJ1-3
len: 14
abundance: few
v_gene: TRBV6-5
d_gene: -
CDR3nt: TGTGCCAGCCGAAAGGAGTTCTCTGGAAACACCATATATTTT
CDR3aa: CASRKEFSGNTIYF

j_gene: TRBJ2-7
len: 16
abundance: -
v_gene: TRBV27
d_gene: TRBD1
CDR3nt: TGTGCCAGCAGTTTATTCTCCCGACAGGGGGCCAACGAGCAGTACTTC
CDR3aa: CASSLFSRQGANEQYF

j_gene: TRBJ2-5
len: 16
abundance: once
v_gene: TRBV4-1
d_gene: TRBD2
CDR3nt: TGCGCCAGCAGCCAACAGGGACTAGCAACCTCGGAGACCCAGTACTTC
CDR3aa: CASSQQGLATSETQYF

j_gene: TRBJ2-7
len: 15
abundance: -
v_gene: TRBV4-1
d_gene: -
CDR3nt: TGCGCCAGCAGCCAGGGACTTCAAAACTCCTACGAGCAGTACTTC
CDR3aa: CASSQGLQNSYEQYF

j_gene: TRBJ2-1
len: 14
abundance: -
v_gene: TRBV11-2
d_gene: TRBD2
CDR3nt: TGTGCCAGCAGCGTACTAGCGGGTGACAATGAGCAGTTCTTC
CDR3aa: CASSVLAGDNEQFF

j_gene: TRBJ1-4
len: 17
abundance: -
v_gene: TRBV5-1
d_gene: -
CDR3nt: TGCGCCAGCAGCCTGATAGACAATAGAGCAACTAATGAAAAACTGTTTTTT
CDR3aa: CASSLIDNRATNEKLFF

j_gene: TRBJ2-7
len: 14
abundance: -
v_gene: TRBV27
d_gene: -
CDR3nt: TGTGCCAGCAGTAATTCGAGAGGAGGCTACGAGCAGTACTTC
CDR3aa: CASSNSRGGYEQYF